The next 20 T cell receptor beta chains were all read from a single sample in a study of cytomegalovirus exposure and HLA in healthy donors. Both 60 Vbeta primers and 13 Jbeta primers went into the PCR. The protocol was immunoSEQ multiplex PCR, while the TCRdb copy is restricted to in-frame clones and leaves out a portion. The sample lists some 130,000 clones; 80% were seen once. What was sequenced was PBMCs. Receptor source: a man in his thirties or forties in good health and CMV-seronegative.

The V and J genes are TRBV5-8 and TRBJ2-1; 7 nucleotides match TRBD1. Germline assignment: CDR1 SGHTS and CDR2 YDEGEE. This CDR3 comprises 15 residues. Losses at the gene ends were 2 bases for V and 3 bases for J; bases not matched to a gene: 5. The CDR3 DNA is TGTGCCAGCAGCTTCAGTGACAGGGACTACAATGAGCAGTTCTTC. It codes for CASSFSDRDYNEQFF.

The CDR3, as DNA: TGCGCCAGCAGCTTCAGAGGGGGCGCGAGGAAACTGTTTTTT. This gives the protein CASSFRGGARKLFF. This chain uses TRBV5-1 with TRBJ1-4; 7 nucleotides agree with TRBD1. The V gene's germline CDR1 is SGHRS and CDR2 YFSETQ. The CDR3 is made up of 14 amino acids. V lost 2 bases and J lost 11; bases outside the gene matches: 9. The full variable domain, rest sourced from reference TRBV5-1 and TRBJ1-4, is KAGVTQTPRYLIKTRGQQVTLSCSPISGHRSVSWYQQTPGQGLQFLFEYFSETQRNKGNFPGRFSGRQFSNSRSEMNVSTLELGDSALYLCASSFRGGARKLFFGSGTQLSVL.

The chain has TRBV2 and TRBJ1-2; perhaps TRBD1 as D (5 bases). Trimming removed 7 bases at V and 4 bases at J, with 13 bases between. The germline V gene encodes CDR1 SNHLY and CDR2 FYNNEI. This CDR3 region has 13 residues. CDR3 loop: CASTQRGTYGYTF. The CDR3 DNA reads as TGTGCCAGCACTCAAAGGGGCACCTATGGCTACACCTTC.

The rearrangement joins TRBV19 to TRBJ2-5; 7 bases align to TRBD2. The J segment lost 5 bases and the V segment lost 6 bases, leaving 6 bases of the junction unmatched. The CDR3 contains 13 residues. Per germline, CDR1 LNHDA and CDR2 SQIVND (reference sequence). The CDR3 loop reads CASSPGEGETQYF. CDR3 sequence (DNA): TGTGCCAGTAGCCCCGGGGAGGGGGAGACCCAGTACTTC.

This clone was observed a handful of times. The rearrangement uses TRBV19 and TRBJ2-7; possibly TRBD2 for D (5 bases). The germline V and J ends were trimmed by 5 bases and 6 bases, with 20 bases remaining between them. CDR1 LNHDA and CDR2 SQIVND come from the germline V gene (reference sequence). This CDR3 contains 15 residues. DNA of the CDR3: TGTGCCAGTAGTCGGGCGGGCATCTTCTCGGGCGAGCAGTACTTC. Amino acid sequence: CASSRAGIFSGEQYF.

This chain connects TRBV7-9 to TRBJ2-2, with D hard to call. The CDR3 length is 11 residues. Germline V lookup: CDR1 SEHNR, CDR2 FQNEAQ (reference sequence). V gave up 6 bases and J gave up 5 bases, with 4 bases separating them. CDR3 amino acids: CASSRTGELFF. The CDR3 DNA follows: TGTGCCAGCAGTCGGACCGGGGAGCTGTTTTTT.

A note on this clone: Sequence at one end of the junction differs from germline and may be a read error. The chain combines TRBV7-2 with TRBJ2-7; 9 nucleotides line up with TRBD2. The germline CDR1 and CDR2 sequences are SGHTA and FQGNSA. CDR3 size: 16 residues. The CDR3 region is CASSLSSSGVPYVQYF. The CDR3 nucleotides are TGTGCCAGCAGCTTATCGTCTAGCGGGGTACCCTACGTGCAGTACTTC.

This clone appeared a few times. CDR3 sequence (DNA): TGTGCCAGCAGTTTAAGGGTCGGCGGTGGCGGGGAGCAGTACTTC. Protein: CASSLRVGGGGEQYF. The chain combines TRBV6-1 with TRBJ2-7, with D possibly TRBD2 on 5 matching bases. The CDR3 runs to 15 residues. Trimming took off 5 bases at V and 7 bases at J, with 21 bases between the two ends. The germline V gene encodes CDR1 MNHNS and CDR2 SASEGT.

The V gene is TRBV6-1, the J gene TRBJ1-4; D remains ambiguous. V was pared by 1 base and J by 5 bases, with 11 bases between. From germline, CDR1 is MNHNS and CDR2 SASEGT. There are 15 residues in the CDR3. The CDR3 is CASSEGPGLNEKLFF. CDR3 bases: TGTGCCAGCAGTGAAGGGCCGGGATTGAATGAAAAACTGTTTTTT.

The rearrangement links TRBV6-5 to TRBJ1-2, with 8 bases aligning to TRBD1. Germline V lookup: CDR1 MNHEY, CDR2 SVGAGI. The CDR3 is made up of 15 amino acids. Losses at the gene ends were 7 bases for V and 3 bases for J; bases not matched to a gene: 10. This CDR3 is CASKFGPTGDYGYTF. CDR3 nucleotides: TGTGCCAGCAAATTTGGGCCGACAGGGGACTATGGCTACACCTTC.

This chain joins TRBV11-2 and TRBJ2-7, with a tentative D call TRBD2 (5 bases). There are 14 residues in the CDR3. V lost 4 bases and J lost 3, with 13 bases in between. In germline, CDR1 is SGHAT, CDR2 FQNNGV. The CDR3 reads CASSSRGLYYEQYF. In nucleotides, the CDR3 is TGTGCCAGCAGCTCCCGGGGTTTATACTACGAGCAGTACTTC.

The chain links TRBV7-2 to TRBJ2-2; TRBD2 is a possible D gene (6 bases). This CDR3 region has 14 residues. The V gene's germline CDR1 is SGHTA and CDR2 FQGNSA. The germline V and J ends were trimmed by 7 bases and 4 bases, with 13 bases remaining between them. The CDR3 region is CASTLSGLTGELFF. CDR3 sequence (DNA): TGTGCCAGCACCCTTAGCGGACTCACCGGGGAGCTGTTTTTT.

The chain joins TRBV5-4 to TRBJ2-3; TRBD2 matches 14 bases. The CDR3 sequence is 18 residues long. Trimming at V came to 4 bases and at J to 5 bases, leaving 12 bases not matched to a gene. Per the germline V gene, CDR1 is SGHNT and CDR2 is YYREEE (reference sequence). CDR3 sequence (DNA): TGTGCCAGCAGCGGCGCTAACGGACTAGCGGGAGGCCTAGATACGCAGTATTTT. Residues: CASSGANGLAGGLDTQYF.

DNA for the CDR3: TGTGCCAGCAGCGGTTTAGCGGGCCGCTCCTACAATGAGCAGTTCTTC. This translates into CASSGLAGRSYNEQFF. The chain combines TRBV9 with TRBJ2-1; TRBD2 agrees at 7 bases. Trimming took 3 bases from V and 0 from J; bases not matched to a gene: 6. Germline V gene sequence: CDR1 SGDLS, CDR2 YYNGEE. The CDR3 has 16 residues.

This chain joins TRBV4-2 and TRBJ1-6, with 7 nucleotides matching TRBD1. Germline values: CDR1 LGHNA, CDR2 YNFKEQ. This CDR3 has 16 residues. The trim removed 0 bases at V and 9 bases at J, leaving 8 bases unmatched. The DNA of the CDR3 is TGTGCCAGCAGCCAAGATCGGCGACAGGGTATTTCACCCCTCCACTTT. Translating gives CASSQDRRQGISPLHF.

The V gene is TRBV29-1, the J gene TRBJ1-1, with 7 bases matching TRBD1. The V segment lost 4 bases and the J segment 2 bases; nucleotides outside the gene matches: 7. The CDR3 totals 14 residues. In germline, CDR1 is SQVTM, CDR2 ANQGSEA. The CDR3: CSVGTGLFNTEAFF. In nucleotides, the CDR3 is TGCAGCGTTGGGACAGGTCTTTTTAACACTGAAGCTTTCTTT.

The chain carries TRBV19 and TRBJ1-1, with 8 bases lining up with TRBD1. Germline V gene data show CDR1 as LNHDA and CDR2 as SQIVND (reference sequence). The CDR3 loop spans 14 amino acids. The V gene end was trimmed by 6 bases and the J gene end by 4 bases; junction bases not matched to a gene: 7. The CDR3: CASSARQGSTEAFF. CDR3 bases: TGTGCCAGTAGCGCCCGACAGGGGAGCACTGAAGCTTTCTTT.

The sample holds a few counts of this clone. The V gene is TRBV5-1, the J gene TRBJ1-4; D might be TRBD1 (5 bases). Germline V lookup: CDR1 SGHRS, CDR2 YFSETQ. The V end lost 4 bases, the J end lost 8 bases, and 21 bases lay between the germline ends. This CDR3 contains 16 residues. CDR3 in DNA: TGCGCCAGCAGCCCCCTGGACTCCCTGGGGGGGGAAAAACTGTTTTTT. Residues: CASSPLDSLGGEKLFF.

V and J are TRBV28 and TRBJ1-2; no reliable D call. V lost 4 bases and J lost 4, with 22 bases in between. CDR1 is MDHEN and CDR2 is SYDVKM in the germline V gene. This CDR3 contains 17 residues. CDR3 in DNA: TGTGCCAGCAGTTCTCCCCTAGAGGGCGGCCGACCCTATGGCTACACCTTC. It yields the protein CASSSPLEGGRPYGYTF.

The rearrangement uses TRBV19 and TRBJ1-5, with D unclear. With 6 bases removed from V and 0 bases from J, the gap between germline ends came to 12 bases. Germline loops: CDR1 LNHDA, CDR2 SQIVND (reference sequence). The CDR3 has 15 amino acids. In DNA form, the CDR3 reads TGTGCCAGTAGCCTCAAGCACTTTAGCAATCAGCCCCAGCATTTT. Amino acid sequence: CASSLKHFSNQPQHF.